The T cell receptor (beta chain) described here comes from a study of shared clonotypes between healthy human individuals (dated by TCRdb to the early 2020s). For the wider study: A few men and a couple of women, aged 18 to 49 years, made up the cohort. To estimate repertoire size and how much clonotypes are shared between individuals, the study performed deep sequencing of blood TCR repertoires from a handful of healthy adults. Per donor, three plates each were used for CD4 naive and CD4 memory, two for CD8 naive, and one for CD8 memory. Libraries were prepared and TCR repertoires were sequenced by different laboratories using diverse techniques, in order to increase sequencing depth and limit assay-specific biases. Per donor, leukapheresis produced somewhere between about 0.85 and 8.9 billion PBMCs. What the authors observed across the whole study: Even with the large sequencing depth, rarefaction of the sorted-subset datasets indicated that sequencing was incomplete. Clonotypes shared by all four sorted-subset donors showed higher generation probabilities than non-shared clonotypes. About 5% of naive CD4, around 3.5% of naive CD8, 2.3% of memory CD4, and 0.4% of memory CD8 clonotypes were shared across a few donors. Because the study included a small number of donors, the genetic and exposure-history diversity represented was limited. Only blood was sampled, and tissue TCR repertoires likely differ from those in blood. Naive subsets generally had larger estimated clonotype richness than memory subsets. Pairwise subsampling indicated that sequencing depth was expected to affect the degree of clonotype sharing among donors.

Using the deep immunoSEQ assay, TCR CDR3 regions were amplified from genomic DNA by multiplex PCR. Extracted genomic DNA from each cell subset was distributed evenly across all wells of several immunoSEQ 96-well plates, and each plate was treated as a replicate. Each replicate PCR for sorted subsets received around 0.2 ug genomic DNA, equal to about 30,000 T cell genomes. The purified libraries were quantified using a Qubit 3.0 fluorometer, sized with a Bioanalyzer 2100, and then quantified again using the KAPA Library Quantification kit. A separate single-read 150-cycle Illumina NextSeq 550 flow cell was used to sequence each immunoSEQ 96-well plate. In the paper's pipeline: Because the immunoSEQ output held only junctional sequences and lacked quality scores, the filtering could not match the filtering applied to full-length reads. Sequences were annotated with PyIR, a Python wrapper for IgBLAST v1.9, using IMGT germline references to assign V/J genes and CDR3. Any read was removed if the V/J assignment was weak (E-value above 1e-6), the CDR3 was missing, or the read contained stop codons, out-of-frame junctions, or ambiguous translated residues. A V3J clonotype was defined by an identical inferred V gene, J gene, and CDR3 amino acid sequence. The percentage overlap between two repertoires was calculated by dividing the number of shared unique clonotypes by the size of the smaller repertoire. Richness of each repertoire was evaluated using RTK rarefaction, the Chao1 estimator, and Recon v2.1 estimates of unobserved clonotypes. Generation probabilities for all TCRbeta clonotypes obtained by the gDNA method from a handful of donors were computed using OLGA. In TCRdb, the immuneACCESS table is reduced to in-frame sequences with V and J assigned. These tables do not hold every clone; where another copy was compared, an unresolved V gene accounts for under half, and the others remain unexplained. D and trimming were read from the DNA, whereas the V and J calls and clone size are those reported in that table. This sample comprises 600,000 to 750,000 clones, about 92% of them detected only once. The top ten clonotypes cover 30% to 40% of the sample.

Donors were healthy HIV-negative adults with no recently reported acute infections or vaccinations. All donors were Caucasian adults living in Nashville, Tennessee, USA. CD8 memory samples combined magnetically selected CD45RO+ cells with CCR7-negative CD45RA+ effector memory (TemRA) cells. After blood collection by leukapheresis, PBMCs were isolated using Ficoll-Histopaque density gradient centrifugation and then cryopreserved in the vapor phase of liquid nitrogen. Purity and quantity of every magnetically sorted T cell population were checked by analytical flow cytometry. Genomic DNA was isolated from each sorted fraction and quantified by UV absorbance on a Nanodrop 2000c. Of note for this clone: The specificity of this receptor is unknown. No qualities accompany the bases; no much larger clone lies one base away.

The sample comprised memory CD8+ T cells from PBMCs. The cell subset or site label for this specimen denotes: CD45RO+ cells pooled with CCR7-negative TemRA cells. The TCR was taken from a young man in good health. Some clones in this sample may be carry-over from other donors' samples.

The sequenced DNA is TGTGCCAGCAGTTACTCCGAGGGATGGAGCTCCTACGAGCAGTACTTC. This codes for CASSYSEGWSSYEQYF. The rearranged chain carries TRBV6-5 and TRBJ2-7; TRBD2 is perhaps the D gene, given 5 matching bases. The CDR3 runs 16 residues from the cysteine to the phenylalanine. Only the CDR3 DNA is retained, 48 bases long and in frame from the first base. Trimming costs V 0 bases and J 0 bases, and their ends lie 12 bases apart. The germline V gene yields MNHEY for CDR1 and SVGAGI for CDR2.